The 18 T cell receptor beta chains below all came from one sample that was sequenced in a study of cytomegalovirus exposure and HLA in healthy donors. The PCR had 60 Vbeta and 13 Jbeta primers. Using immunoSEQ multiplex PCR, the repertoire was profiled, and TCRdb retains in-frame clones only, with some absent. The table lists around 29,000 clones. Material for sequencing was PBMCs. All receptors derive from a young man in good health and CMV-seronegative.

The chain combines TRBV10-3 with TRBJ1-5; 7 nucleotides align to TRBD1. This CDR3 is built from 14 residues. Per the germline V gene, CDR1 is ENHRY and CDR2 is SYGVKD. Unmatched junction bases numbered 5, after V lost 4 bases and J lost 5 bases. The CDR3 here is CAISAGQADQPQHF. DNA for the CDR3: TGTGCCATCAGTGCTGGACAGGCAGATCAGCCCCAGCATTTT.

This chain joins TRBV28 and TRBJ1-2; D is perhaps TRBD1 (5 bases). Germline CDR1 is MDHEN and CDR2 is SYDVKM. The ends were cut back, 6 bases at V and 9 bases at J, with 20 bases in the middle. CDR3 size: 14 residues. As DNA, the CDR3 is TGTGCCAGCAGCTCCCCAGGCAGGGAGGTTAGCTACACCTTC. Amino acid sequence: CASSSPGREVSYTF.

V usage is TRBV4-3 and J usage is TRBJ2-1; 9 bases align to TRBD2. Losses at the gene ends were 3 bases for V and 10 bases for J; bases not matched to a gene: 13. The CDR3 is made up of 16 amino acids. Per germline, CDR1 LGHNA and CDR2 YSLEER. DNA for the CDR3: TGCGCCAGCAGCCATTCGGGACTAGCCTACGAGTCGGAGCAGTTCTTC. It codes for CASSHSGLAYESEQFF.

The V call is TRBV5-1, the J call TRBJ2-7; D uncertain. This CDR3 spans 11 amino acids. Trimming took 4 bases from V and 3 from J, leaving 5 bases between them. Germline-derived CDR1 and CDR2 are SGHRS and YFSETQ. Here the CDR3 reads CASSLYYEQYF. CDR3 DNA sequence: TGCGCCAGCAGCCTCTACTACGAGCAGTACTTC.

The V and J genes are TRBV7-8 and TRBJ2-1; D may be TRBD2 (6 bases). The V gene lost 5 bases and the J gene lost 0 bases, with 14 bases spanning the gap. Germline V gene data show CDR1 as SGHVS and CDR2 as FQNEAQ. CDR3 length equals 16 residues. CDR3 DNA sequence: TGTGCCAGCAGCGCCGGACTATGGAGCTCCTACAATGAGCAGTTCTTC. Amino acids: CASSAGLWSSYNEQFF.

The V call is TRBV5-4, the J call TRBJ1-2; maybe TRBD1 (6 bases). With 0 bases removed from V and 8 bases from J, the gap between germline ends came to 17 bases. The germline V gene encodes CDR1 SGHNT and CDR2 YYREEE (reference sequence). CDR3 length: 15 residues. The CDR3 spells CASSLAGGGIGGYTF. CDR3 sequence (DNA): TGTGCCAGCAGCTTGGCCGGGGGGGGCATAGGAGGCTACACCTTC.

J is TRBJ2-7 and V is TRBV13, with D possibly being TRBD1 (8 bases). This CDR3 spans 14 amino acids. The V end lost 9 bases, the J end lost 6 bases, and 21 bases lay between the germline ends. Germline lookup yields CDR1 PRHDT and CDR2 FYEKMQ (reference sequence). The CDR3 nucleotides are TGTGCCAGTGAGAGCGGGACAGGTAGGGGCGAGCAGTACTTC. Protein: CASESGTGRGEQYF.

This rearrangement joins TRBV11-3 to TRBJ1-2; 7 nucleotides align to TRBD1. Germline V gene sequence: CDR1 SGHNT, CDR2 YENEEA. The length of the CDR3 is 13 residues. V lost 5 bases, J lost 3 bases, and 3 bases stayed unmatched. DNA for the CDR3: TGTGCCAGCAGCCCAGACAGGGACTATGGCTACACCTTC. Translated: CASSPDRDYGYTF.

The J gene is TRBJ2-2, the V gene TRBV19, with D tentatively TRBD1 (5 bases). The CDR3 has 14 residues. The germline CDR1 and CDR2 sequences are LNHDA and SQIVND (reference sequence). V lost 4 bases, J lost 1 base, and 7 bases lay in between. The DNA of the CDR3 is TGTGCCAGTAGTAGTACAGGGAACACCGGGGAGCTGTTTTTT. Translated, it gives CASSSTGNTGELFF.

The chain couples TRBV2 to TRBJ1-5, with 7 bases matching TRBD1. Trimming at V came to 11 bases and at J to 6 bases, leaving 10 bases not matched to a gene. Germline loops: CDR1 SNHLY, CDR2 FYNNEI. This CDR3 region has 13 residues. The CDR3 region has the DNA TGTGCCGTAGGGGACAGAGTGTCTCAGCCCCAGCATTTT. This codes for CAVGDRVSQPQHF. Based on the CDR3 plus reference TRBV2 and TRBJ1-5, the full variable domain is EPEVTQTPSHQVTQMGQEVILRCVPISNHLYFYWYRQILGQKVEFLVSFYNNEISEKSEIFDDQFSVERPDGSNFTLKIRSTKLEDSAMYFCAVGDRVSQPQHFGDGTRLSIL.

The V call is TRBV7-2, the J call TRBJ1-4; D unclear. This CDR3 contains 15 residues. Per the germline V gene, CDR1 is SGHTA and CDR2 is FQGNSA. V was clipped by 2 bases and J by 0 bases, with 7 bases between them. In DNA, the CDR3 is TGTGCCAGCAGCTTACAGTCCACAACTAATGAAAAACTGTTTTTT. Amino acid sequence: CASSLQSTTNEKLFF. Based on the CDR3 plus reference TRBV7-2 and TRBJ1-4, the full variable domain is GAGVSQSPSNKVTEKGKDVELRCDPISGHTALYWYRQSLGQGLEFLIYFQGNSAPDKSGLPSDRFSAERTGGSVSTLTIQRTQQEDSAVYLCASSLQSTTNEKLFFGSGTQLSVL.

The chain joins TRBV6-4 to TRBJ2-7; 12 bases are a match to TRBD2. The CDR3 covers 15 residues. Germline V gene lookup returns CDR1 MRHNA and CDR2 SNTAGT. J lost 4 bases, V lost 0 bases, and 1 base had no gene match. In DNA form, the CDR3 reads TGTGCCAGCAGTGACTCGACTAGCGGGAGTTACGAGCAGTACTTC. The encoded protein is CASSDSTSGSYEQYF.

This clone counts as medium-sized by frequency. The chain is built from TRBV6-6 and TRBJ1-3, with no clear D. Germline V gene data show CDR1 as MNHNY and CDR2 as SVGAGI (reference sequence). The CDR3 sequence is 13 residues long. V was clipped by 6 bases and J by 0 bases, with 6 bases between them. The CDR3 DNA reads TGTGCCAGCAGACAGTACTCTGGAAACACCATATATTTT. Amino acid sequence: CASRQYSGNTIYF.

The chain uses TRBV11-3 and TRBJ2-7, with TRBD1 as a possible D gene (5 bases). Trimming removed 6 bases at V and 6 bases at J, with 27 bases between. This CDR3 comprises 17 residues. Germline V gives CDR1 SGHNT, CDR2 YENEEA. The CDR3 coding sequence is TGTGCCAGCAGGGCTTTTGGGGCAGGGAATTCCGGTGGCGAGCAGTACTTC. Residues: CASRAFGAGNSGGEQYF.

The rearrangement joins TRBV11-1 to TRBJ2-7; TRBD2 matches 13 bases. CDR3 length: 18 amino acids. The V gene's germline CDR1 is SGHAT and CDR2 FQDESV (reference sequence). This chain's CDR3 is CDPTLGLAGFTSSYEQYF. DNA for the CDR3: TGTGACCCCACCTTGGGACTAGCGGGGTTCACGAGCTCCTACGAGCAGTACTTC. Complete variable domain (other parts from reference TRBV11-1 and TRBJ2-7): EAEVAQSPRYKITEKSQAVAFWCDPISGHATLYWYRQILGQGPELLVQFQDESVVDDSQLPKDRFSAERLKGVDSTLKIQPAELGDSAMYLCDPTLGLAGFTSSYEQYFGPGTRLTVT.

V and J are TRBV6-5 and TRBJ2-7; maybe TRBD2 (5 bases). The germline V gene encodes CDR1 MNHEY and CDR2 SVGAGI. The CDR3 spans 14 residues. V was cut by 0 bases and J by 5 bases, with 11 bases left in between. The CDR3 DNA reads as TGTGCCAGCAGTTACTCGAATCCGGGGAACGAGCAGTACTTC. Translating gives CASSYSNPGNEQYF.

The chain combines TRBV6-5 with TRBJ1-5, with 9 nucleotides matching TRBD1. V was clipped by 5 bases and J by 7 bases; unmatched bases: 3. Germline CDR1 is MNHEY and CDR2 is SVGAGI. This CDR3 is 13 amino acids long. CDR3 protein: CASSGDREQPQHF. In DNA, the CDR3 is TGTGCCAGCAGTGGGGACAGGGAACAGCCCCAGCATTTT.

The V and J genes are TRBV5-1 and TRBJ2-7; a weak D match, TRBD1 (6 bases). CDR3 length equals 15 residues. The germline V gene has CDR1 SGHRS and CDR2 YFSETQ. Deletions cut 7 bases from V and 1 base from J, with 18 bases between. The CDR3 here is CASGQGIELSYEQYF. CDR3 in DNA: TGCGCCAGCGGTCAGGGGATAGAGCTTTCCTACGAGCAGTACTTC.